The 19 T cell receptor beta chains given below trace back to one sample, sequenced in a study of T cell responses to AZD1222 COVID-19 vaccine. Sequencing was performed with immunoSEQ multiplex PCR; in TCRdb, only in-frame clones are kept and a portion is missing. This table holds 130,000 or so clones, 85% to 90% found once. Sequencing used peripheral blood, obtained on day 0 of AZD1222 vaccination. The receptors here all came from an adult in good health.

This chain links TRBV19 with TRBJ1-4; tentatively, D is TRBD1 (5 bases). The CDR3 has 14 amino acids. V dropped 5 bases and J dropped 8 bases, with 15 bases sitting between them. The V gene's germline CDR1 is LNHDA and CDR2 SQIVND (reference sequence). CDR3 sequence (DNA): TGTGCCAGTAGTCCTCTCGGGGGTAAGGAAAAACTGTTTTTT. Encoded protein: CASSPLGGKEKLFF.

The rearrangement links TRBV5-4 to TRBJ2-1, with TRBD2 matching 7 bases. CDR3 length: 15 amino acids. Germline-derived CDR1 and CDR2 are SGHNT and YYREEE (reference sequence). The ends lost 2 bases at V and 8 bases at J; junction bases unmatched: 10. CDR3 in DNA: TGTGCCAGCAGCTTCGTGGCGGACGGGGGGTATGAGCAGTTCTTC. Encoded protein: CASSFVADGGYEQFF. The full variable domain, its missing parts supplied by reference TRBV5-4 and TRBJ2-1, is ETGVTQSPTHLIKTRGQQVTLRCSSQSGHNTVSWYQQALGQGPQFIFQYYREEENGRGNFPPRFSGLQFPNYSSELNVNALELDDSALYLCASSFVADGGYEQFFGPGTRLTVL.

This chain joins TRBV7-8 and TRBJ2-1; maybe TRBD2 (7 bases). Trimming removed 3 bases from V and 0 bases from J, with 15 bases in between. The CDR3 extends over 17 amino acids. CDR1 and CDR2 (germline): SGHVS, FQNEAQ. CDR3 DNA: TGTGCCAGCAGCTTGGGACTACAGGGTAGCTCCTACAATGAGCAGTTCTTC. This codes for CASSLGLQGSSYNEQFF.

Only one count was recorded for this clone. A read error may explain this, as a much larger clone is one base away. This same CDR3 is encoded by further DNA sequences in the sample. The chain combines TRBV19 with TRBJ1-5; possible D gene TRBD1, 5 bases. This CDR3 region has 12 residues. The V end was cut by 9 bases, the J end by 1 base, with 7 bases between. Germline V gives CDR1 LNHDA, CDR2 SQIVND (reference sequence). The CDR3 DNA sequence: TGTGCCAGCCGGGACAGCAATCAGCCCCAGCATTTT. This sequence encodes CASRDSNQPQHF.

The J gene is TRBJ2-2, the V gene TRBV19; 7 bases match TRBD1. V shed 6 bases, J shed 4 bases, and the junction held 11 bases outside the gene matches. The germline CDR1 and CDR2 sequences are LNHDA and SQIVND (reference sequence). The CDR3 is made up of 16 amino acids. In nucleotides, the CDR3 is TGTGCCAGTAGGCATGGACAGGCCCAAAGCACCGGGGAGCTGTTTTTT. The encoded protein is CASRHGQAQSTGELFF.

The gene calls are TRBV9 and TRBJ1-3; D is perhaps TRBD1 (5 bases). The CDR3 length is 22 residues. Per the germline V gene, CDR1 is SGDLS and CDR2 is YYNGEE. Trimming removed 3 bases from V and 0 bases from J, with 31 bases in between. The CDR3 nucleotides are TGTGCCAGCAGCGCTTACCCCCCGGGGACCCCTGCCGCTAGTTACTCTGGAAACACCATATATTTT. It is translated as CASSAYPPGTPAASYSGNTIYF.

This chain links TRBV19 with TRBJ1-2; tentatively, D is TRBD1 (5 bases). The germline V gene has CDR1 LNHDA and CDR2 SQIVND (reference sequence). The CDR3 consists of 14 residues. V gave up 7 bases and J gave up 3 bases, with 15 bases separating them. CDR3 amino acids: CASNYGRADYGYTF. The CDR3, as DNA: TGTGCCAGTAATTACGGCAGGGCGGACTATGGCTACACCTTC.

The rearrangement uses TRBV12-3 or TRBV12-4 and TRBJ1-2; D gene ambiguous. Trimming shortened V by 1 base and J by 7 bases, and 4 bases separated the two germline ends. This CDR3 region has 11 residues. This CDR3 reads CASSLGRGYTF. CDR3 sequence (DNA): TGTGCCAGCAGTTTAGGGCGTGGCTACACCTTC.

In its sample, this clone was seen a few times. The V and J genes are TRBV19 and TRBJ1-2, with D possibly being TRBD1 (6 bases). Germline CDR1 LNHDA, CDR2 SQIVND (reference sequence). V shed 5 bases and J shed 4 bases, with 20 bases lying between them. The length of the CDR3 is 16 residues. The CDR3 here is CASSVQGSYTGYGYTF. CDR3 DNA: TGTGCCAGTAGTGTACAGGGATCTTATACAGGCTATGGCTACACCTTC.

This clone was observed a few times. The chain joins TRBV6-6 to TRBJ1-6, with 8 bases matching TRBD1. Germline V lookup: CDR1 MNHNY, CDR2 SVGAGI (reference sequence). V trimming: 5 bases; J trimming: 8 bases; junction bases outside the gene matches: 5. The CDR3 extends over 14 amino acids. CDR3 nucleotide sequence: TGTGCCAGCAGTAAGGACAGGGTGGATTCACCCCTCCACTTT. Translated, it gives CASSKDRVDSPLHF.

V and J are TRBV7-2 and TRBJ2-6; 10 nucleotides line up with TRBD2. The V and J ends lost 4 bases and 0 bases, in that order; junction bases with no gene match: 6. This CDR3 is built from 18 residues. Germline V gene sequence: CDR1 SGHTA, CDR2 FQGNSA. The CDR3 DNA reads TGTGCCAGCAGCTCCCAACTAGCGGGGAGCTCTGGGGCCAACGTCCTGACTTTC. This codes for CASSSQLAGSSGANVLTF.

This clone showed up just once. The CDR3 DNA is TGTGCCAGCAGCTTAGGCGTGTCTGGGGCCAACGTCCTGACTTTC. It is translated as CASSLGVSGANVLTF. The chain joins TRBV11-2 to TRBJ2-6; D not resolved. This CDR3 region has 15 residues. The germline V gene encodes CDR1 SGHAT and CDR2 FQNNGV. Trimming shortened V by 1 base and J by 1 base, and 5 bases separated the two germline ends.

This clone is a singleton in its sample. The rearrangement uses TRBV7-2 and TRBJ1-5, with TRBD1 matching 7 bases. The CDR3 extends over 16 amino acids. J gave up 0 bases and V 1 base, and 3 bases lay outside the gene matches. Germline CDR1 SGHTA, CDR2 FQGNSA. CDR3 residues: CASSLVGGYSNQPQHF. CDR3 nucleotides: TGTGCCAGCAGCTTAGTAGGGGGCTATAGCAATCAGCCCCAGCATTTT.

The chain recombines TRBV10-3 with TRBJ2-1, with D possibly being TRBD1 (7 bases). Germline-derived CDR1 and CDR2 are ENHRY and SYGVKD. The ends were cut back, 4 bases at V and 3 bases at J, with 13 bases in the middle. The CDR3 has 15 residues. The CDR3: CAISGRGPFYNEQFF. CDR3 DNA sequence: TGTGCCATCAGTGGGAGGGGGCCGTTCTACAATGAGCAGTTCTTC.

This chain joins TRBV5-5 and TRBJ1-3; no definite D call. Germline lookup yields CDR1 SGHKS and CDR2 YYEKEE (reference sequence). The V end was cut by 5 bases, the J end by 0 bases, with 12 bases between. This CDR3 spans 15 amino acids. CDR3 nucleotides: TGTGCCAGCAGTTTCGGACCGAACTCTGGAAACACCATATATTTT. This gives the protein CASSFGPNSGNTIYF.

The chain joins TRBV6-5 to TRBJ1-1, with D possibly matching TRBD1 (6 bases). Trimming removed 4 bases from V and 0 bases from J, with 12 bases in between. Per germline, CDR1 MNHEY and CDR2 SVGAGI. CDR3 size: 15 residues. CDR3 amino acids: CASSSYREMNTEAFF. The CDR3 coding sequence is TGTGCCAGCAGTTCCTACAGGGAAATGAACACTGAAGCTTTCTTT.

The chain couples TRBV7-9 to TRBJ1-1; D perhaps matches TRBD1 (6 bases). V was pared by 5 bases and J by 1 base, with 14 bases between. Germline CDR1 is SEHNR and CDR2 is FQNEAQ (reference sequence). CDR3 length equals 15 residues. Here the CDR3 reads CASSPQGRGNTEAFF. The CDR3 DNA follows: TGTGCCAGCAGCCCCCAGGGGAGGGGGAACACTGAAGCTTTCTTT.

The gene calls are TRBV6-5 and TRBJ1-4; D possibly corresponds to TRBD1 (6 bases). Looked up from germline, CDR1 is MNHEY and CDR2 is SVGAGI. The CDR3 spans 14 residues. Trimming stripped 6 bases from V and 11 bases from J, with 19 bases between. CDR3 DNA sequence: TGTGCCAGCAGCTCTCCTCTAGATACAGGGAAACTGTTTTTT. Residues: CASSSPLDTGKLFF.

The V gene is TRBV6-2 or TRBV6-3, the J gene TRBJ2-7, with 9 bases lining up with TRBD2. Per the germline V gene, CDR1 is MNHEY and CDR2 is SVGEGT. The CDR3 is 17 amino acids. After removal of 1 base from V and 4 bases from J, the junction contained 11 bases not matched to a gene. In DNA, the CDR3 is TGTGCCAGCAGTTACTTTGCGGGGGGGCCGAAGTTGTACGAGCAGTACTTC. It codes for CASSYFAGGPKLYEQYF.